This T cell receptor beta chain was captured in a study of blood T cell repertoires in COVID-19. Germline V gene sequence: CDR1 KGHSH, CDR2 LQKENI. The CDR3 is made up of 15 amino acids. Trimming pared 3 bases from V and 8 bases from J, leaving 19 bases between. Residents of about two dozen US areas, aged about 18 to 89 years, made up the participants. How the authors handled the data: Estimates of nucleated cell counts were drawn from the amplification of reference gene primers. TCRdb keeps only in-frame clones here, not all; method: immunoSEQ multiplex PCR. V and J calls and clone size come straight from that table; D and trimming were deduced from the DNA. The data contain about 150,000 clones, around 84% of them seen just once; the ten biggest clones take up roughly 6.2%.

What was sequenced was PBMCs or T cells enriched from blood (not recorded which). The chain links TRBV18 to TRBJ1-2, with D possibly TRBD1 on 6 matching bases. This sequence was found in a woman in her forties or fifties who had been exposed to COVID-19. The CDR3 sequence: CASSPFGRGAEGYTF. CDR3 nucleotides: TGTGCCAGCTCACCCTTCGGGCGGGGGGCTGAAGGCTACACCTTC.